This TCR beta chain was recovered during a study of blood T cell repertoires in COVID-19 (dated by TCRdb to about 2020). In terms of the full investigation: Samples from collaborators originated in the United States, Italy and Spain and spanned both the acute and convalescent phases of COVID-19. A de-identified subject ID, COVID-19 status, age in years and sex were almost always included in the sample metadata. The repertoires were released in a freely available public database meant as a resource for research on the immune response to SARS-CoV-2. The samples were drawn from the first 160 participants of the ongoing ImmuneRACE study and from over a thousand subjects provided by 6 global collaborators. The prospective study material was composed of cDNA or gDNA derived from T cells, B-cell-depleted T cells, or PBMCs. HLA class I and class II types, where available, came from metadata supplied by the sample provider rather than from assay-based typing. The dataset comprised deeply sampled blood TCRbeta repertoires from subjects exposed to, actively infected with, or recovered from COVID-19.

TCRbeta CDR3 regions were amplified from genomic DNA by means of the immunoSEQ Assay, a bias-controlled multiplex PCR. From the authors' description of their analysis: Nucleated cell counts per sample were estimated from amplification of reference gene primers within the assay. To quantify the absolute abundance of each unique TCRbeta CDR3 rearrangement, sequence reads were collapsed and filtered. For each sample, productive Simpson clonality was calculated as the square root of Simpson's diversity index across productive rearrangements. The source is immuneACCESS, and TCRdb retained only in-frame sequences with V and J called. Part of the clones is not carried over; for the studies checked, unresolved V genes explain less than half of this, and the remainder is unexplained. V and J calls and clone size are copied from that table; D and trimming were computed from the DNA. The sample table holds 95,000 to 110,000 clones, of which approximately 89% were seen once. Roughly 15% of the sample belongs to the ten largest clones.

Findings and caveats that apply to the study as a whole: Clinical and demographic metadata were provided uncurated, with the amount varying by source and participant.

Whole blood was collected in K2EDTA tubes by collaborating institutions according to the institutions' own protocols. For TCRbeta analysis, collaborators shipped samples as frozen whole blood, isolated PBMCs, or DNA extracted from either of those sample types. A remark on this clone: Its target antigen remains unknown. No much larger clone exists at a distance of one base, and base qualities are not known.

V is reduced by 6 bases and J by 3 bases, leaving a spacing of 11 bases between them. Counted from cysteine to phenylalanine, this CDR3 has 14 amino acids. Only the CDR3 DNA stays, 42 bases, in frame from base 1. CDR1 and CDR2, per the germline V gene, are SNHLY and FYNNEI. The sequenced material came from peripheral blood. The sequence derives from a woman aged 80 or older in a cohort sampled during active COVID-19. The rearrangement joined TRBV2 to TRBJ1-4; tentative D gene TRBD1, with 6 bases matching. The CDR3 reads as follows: CASRPGQPNEKLFF. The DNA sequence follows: TGTGCCAGCAGACCGGGACAACCTAATGAAAAACTGTTTTTT.